A single TCR beta chain is shown here with its context. Using immunoSEQ multiplex PCR, the repertoire was profiled, and TCRdb retains in-frame clones only, with some absent. The sample has under 60,000 clones; roughly 71% are singletons. The data derive from a study of T cell clones after liver transplantation. At the level of the study: Three of eight recipients were HCV-positive; others had non-autoimmune, non-viral indications. Without induction therapy, subjects received standard immunosuppression until 12-24 months post-transplant.

V was clipped by 1 base and J by 4 bases, with 13 bases between them. The CDR3 runs to 15 residues. Germline CDR1 and CDR2: GTSNPN and SVGIG (reference sequence). The specimen was CD4+ T cells from blood, collected at the 22-month timepoint. The V gene is TRBV30, the J gene TRBJ1-4; D may be TRBD1 (6 bases). The clonotype originates from a human patient who received a liver transplant. Certain T cells may be donor cells from the graft. The CDR3 DNA reads TGTGCCTGGAGTGCTATTACAGGGAGTAATGAAAAACTGTTTTTT. This codes for CAWSAITGSNEKLFF.